The 24 T cell receptor beta chains below were found in one sample sequenced in a study of CD8+ T cells in alopecia areata. On the basis of CD4, CD8alpha, NKG2D, NKG2ACE and other markers, pooled cutaneous lymph node cells were sorted. In each case, RNA was isolated and then reverse transcribed into cDNA as the sequencing template. The table came from immunoSEQ multiplex PCR; TCRdb's copy has only in-frame clones and leaves some out. The sample includes roughly 260,000 clones, none of them occurring once. Sample: CD4+ T cells sorted from a lymph node. Receptors were obtained from a C3H/HeJ mouse with alopecia areata. Strain MHC haplotype: H2-k.

Regarding this clone: Germline and genes: mouse. The read stops 4 residues short of the end of the CDR3; the missing end is completed from the germline J gene. The chain has TRBV19 and TRBJ1-2, with TRBD1 as a possible D gene (6 bases). This CDR3 comprises 14 residues. Trimming took off 4 bases at V and 0 bases at J, with 10 bases between the two ends. Looked up from germline, CDR1 is FNHDT and CDR2 is SITEND (reference sequence). The CDR3 here is CASSEGHPNSDYTF. The CDR3 DNA, read in part, is TGTGCCAGCAGTGAGGGACACCCAAACTCC. Complete variable domain (other parts from reference TRBV19 and TRBJ1-2): GGIITQTPKFLIGQEGQKLTLKCQQNFNHDTMYWYRQDSGKGLRLIYYSITENDLQKGDLSEGYDASREKKSSFSLTVTSAQKNEMAVFLCASSEGHPNSDYTFGSGTRLLVI.

Points on this clone: A single base separates this from a much larger clone, so it may be a read error. The germline and genes are mouse ones. The DNA ends 4 residues before the CDR3 does, and the rest of the CDR3 is filled in from the germline J gene. The chain couples TRBV13-3 to TRBJ2-5; no reliable D call. Germline V gives CDR1 NNHDY, CDR2 SYVADS. The CDR3 totals 12 residues. V dropped 3 bases and J dropped 3 bases, with 5 bases sitting between them. CDR3 sequence: CASSAQQDTQYF. The CDR3 bases that were read are TGTGCCAGCAGTGCACAGCAAGAC.

This clone was found many times. The listed genes are named as in mouse. The DNA ends 4 residues before the CDR3 does, and the rest of the CDR3 is filled in from the germline J gene. The chain carries TRBV17 and TRBJ2-1; 12 bases match TRBD2. Germline CDR1 is MNHDT and CDR2 is YYDKIL. V trimming: 6 bases; J trimming: 3 bases; junction bases outside the gene matches: 6. This CDR3 has 16 amino acids. Incomplete CDR3 DNA: TGTGCTAGCAGAAGACTGGGGGGGCTGGGCTATGCT. This translates into CASRRLGGLGYA. In full, the CDR3 is CASRRLGGLGYAEQFF.

Notes on this clone: The germline and genes are mouse ones. The DNA ends 3 residues before the CDR3 does, and the rest of the CDR3 is filled in from the germline J gene. The genes are TRBV14 and TRBJ1-6; D gene uncertain. TRBJ1-6 is identified as an open reading frame with a role that is uncertain. CDR3 length: 15 amino acids. The germline V and J ends were trimmed by 1 base and 4 bases, with 9 bases remaining between them. Germline-derived CDR1 and CDR2 are SGHDT and FRDEAV. The sequenced CDR3 bases are TGTGCCAGCAGTTTCCGCAGGACTTATAATTCGCCC. Amino acid sequence: CASSFRRTYNSP. The whole CDR3 sequence reads CASSFRRTYNSPLYF.

This clone was detected a few times. Germline and genes: mouse. The read gets to within 4 residues of the CDR3 end, and the germline J gene fills in the rest. V and J are TRBV1 and TRBJ2-1, with 11 bases fitting TRBD1. The CDR3 has 15 residues. The germline V gene encodes CDR1 NSQYPW and CDR2 LRSPGD (reference sequence). The ends lost 6 bases at V and 3 bases at J; junction bases unmatched: 4. The CDR3 here is CTCRSGTGGYAEQFF. The DNA read from the CDR3 is TGCACCTGCAGGTCCGGGACAGGGGGCTATGCT.

Note on this clone: The genes are named according to mouse. Read coverage stops 4 residues before the CDR3 terminus; the germline J gene supplies the remainder. This sample includes further DNA sequences coding for the same CDR3. V is TRBV13-1 and J is TRBJ2-2, with TRBD2 identical over 7 bases. Per the germline V gene, CDR1 is NSHNY and CDR2 is SYGAGN. CDR3 length: 14 residues. The junction had 1 base not matched to a gene; V was cut back by 3 bases and J by 2 bases. The CDR3 loop reads CASSAGGNTGQLYF. The covered CDR3 bases are TGTGCCAGCAGTGCTGGGGGTAACACCGGG.

Concerning this clone: Mouse germline and gene names are used. The CDR3 is cut off 4 residues early in the read; its end comes from the germline J gene. The chain links TRBV5 to TRBJ1-2, with D perhaps TRBD1 (5 bases). The V gene's germline CDR1 is LGHNA and CDR2 YNLKQL (reference sequence). There are 14 residues in the CDR3. CDR3 DNA (partial): TGTGCCAGCAGCCAAGATTCGGGGGGAGGC. This translates into CASSQDSGGG. The whole CDR3 protein reads CASSQDSGGGDYTF.

About this clone: All gene names here are mouse names. The read halts 4 residues ahead of the CDR3 end, with the missing end drawn from the germline J gene. V is TRBV19 and J is TRBJ2-2; 10 nucleotides agree with TRBD2. The length of the CDR3 is 17 residues. Germline V gene sequence: CDR1 FNHDT, CDR2 SITEND (reference sequence). Trimming at V came to 2 bases and at J to 1 base, leaving 5 bases not matched to a gene. The CDR3 is CASSIPRDWGNTGQLYF. The CDR3 bases that were read are TGTGCCAGCAGTATCCCCCGGGACTGGGGAAACACCGGG. Full variable domain (remainder filled in from reference TRBV19 and TRBJ2-2): GGIITQTPKFLIGQEGQKLTLKCQQNFNHDTMYWYRQDSGKGLRLIYYSITENDLQKGDLSEGYDASREKKSSFSLTVTSAQKNEMAVFLCASSIPRDWGNTGQLYFGEGSKLTVL.

About this clone: Gene names and germline refer to mouse. The sequence runs out 4 residues before the end of the CDR3; the remainder is reconstructed from the germline J gene. The gene calls are TRBV5 and TRBJ2-2; D is possibly TRBD1 (5 bases). Germline values: CDR1 LGHNA, CDR2 YNLKQL (reference sequence). The CDR3 is made up of 14 amino acids. Partial CDR3 DNA: TGTGCCAGCAGCCAAGCAGGGCTCGGCGGG. This codes for CASSQAGLGG. The whole CDR3 sequence reads CASSQAGLGGQLYF.

This clone was seen a few times. Gene names are mouse gene names. The CDR3 extends 4 residues past the end of the read, so its final part is completed from the germline J gene. V usage is TRBV5 and J usage is TRBJ1-1, with TRBD1 matching 8 bases. J was trimmed by 0 bases and V by 0 bases; bases with no gene match: 6. Germline loops: CDR1 LGHNA, CDR2 YNLKQL (reference sequence). This CDR3 is built from 17 residues. CDR3: CASSQDRGRGANTEVFF. CDR3 bases read: TGTGCCAGCAGCCAAGACAGGGGGCGCGGGGCAAACACA.

For this clone: The gene symbols are mouse symbols. The read halts 4 residues ahead of the CDR3 end, with the missing end drawn from the germline J gene. Other DNA sequences from this sample encode an identical CDR3 as well. This rearrangement joins TRBV13-1 to TRBJ2-2, with 9 bases fitting TRBD1. J was trimmed by 2 bases and V by 2 bases; bases with no gene match: 1. This CDR3 has 15 residues. Germline values: CDR1 NSHNY, CDR2 SYGAGN. The sequenced part of the CDR3 DNA is TGTGCCAGCAGTGAGGGACAGGGTAACACCGGG. It translates to CASSEGQGNTG. The CDR3, in full, reads CASSEGQGNTGQLYF.

Turning to this clone: Germline and genes: mouse. The read ends 4 residues shy of where the CDR3 ends; the end is completed using the germline J gene. The genes are TRBV19 and TRBJ2-1; perhaps TRBD1 as D (5 bases). Trimming took 2 bases from V and 5 from J, leaving 11 bases between them. The CDR3 contains 14 residues. In germline, CDR1 is FNHDT, CDR2 SITEND (reference sequence). The CDR3 region is CASSIPGLDAEQFF. The DNA read from the CDR3 is TGTGCCAGCAGTATCCCAGGGCTGGATGCT.

Notes on this clone: Gene names and germline refer to mouse. The read comes to an end 3 residues before the CDR3 does, leaving the germline J gene to fill in the end. The V call is TRBV5, the J call TRBJ1-6; D may be TRBD1 (6 bases). TRBJ1-6 qualifies as an ORF whose function is uncertain. The CDR3 sequence is 15 residues long. Trimming pared 1 base from V and 7 bases from J, leaving 11 bases between. The germline CDR1 and CDR2 sequences are LGHNA and YNLKQL (reference sequence). CDR3 sequence reads: CASSQGGGGNSPLYF. The CDR3 DNA, read in part, is TGTGCCAGCAGCCAAGGAGGGGGAGGGAATTCGCCC.

About this clone itself: Gene labels here are mouse ones. The read terminates 4 residues before the CDR3 end, so the remaining end is supplied by the germline J gene. The chain employs TRBV31 and TRBJ2-1, with a tentative D call TRBD1 (6 bases). Trimming shortened V by 2 bases and J by 5 bases, and 7 bases separated the two germline ends. The CDR3 totals 12 residues. CDR1 is GKSSPN, CDR2 SITVG, per germline. The CDR3 DNA, read in part, is TGTGCCTGGAGTGCAGGGGATGCT. Translating gives CAWSAGDA. The complete CDR3 sequence is CAWSAGDAEQFF.

This clone was picked up a small number of times. The genes and germline here are from mouse. CDR3 bases read: TGTGCTAGCAGTTACCAGAACACCGGG. Its translation is CASSYQNTG. From start to end, the CDR3 is CASSYQNTGQLYF. V gene TRBV29 combines with J gene TRBJ2-2; unclear D gene. The missing CDR3 end, 4 residues past where the read stops, is filled in from the germline J gene. Germline CDR1 and CDR2: MSHET and SYDVDS. The CDR3 runs 13 residues. Trimming took 4 bases from V and 2 from J, leaving 5 bases between them.

This clone was counted at least ten times. The genes are named according to mouse. The read halts 4 residues ahead of the CDR3 end, with the missing end drawn from the germline J gene. Other nucleotide sequences in the sample specify the same CDR3. This chain uses TRBV1 with TRBJ2-7, with TRBD2 matching 7 bases. In germline, CDR1 is NSQYPW, CDR2 LRSPGD (reference sequence). CDR3 length equals 14 residues. After removal of 2 bases from V and 0 bases from J, the junction contained 1 base not matched to a gene. The sequenced CDR3 bases are TGCACCTGCAGTGCACTGGGGGTCTCCTAT. It is translated as CTCSALGVSY. The entire CDR3 is CTCSALGVSYEQYF.

This clone has only a few counts. Mouse names are used for the genes. The read finishes 4 residues shy of the CDR3 end, and the germline J gene is used to complete it. The chain uses TRBV1 and TRBJ1-1; possible D gene TRBD1, 5 bases. The CDR3 has 14 residues. Germline V CDR1 and CDR2: NSQYPW, LRSPGD (reference sequence). The V end was cut by 3 bases, the J end by 3 bases, with 11 bases between. The CDR3 bases that were read are TGCACCTGCAGTGCGTCAGGGAAGGACACA. The encoded protein is CTCSASGKDT. The whole CDR3 is CTCSASGKDTEVFF. The whole variable domain, filled in from reference TRBV1 and TRBJ1-1, reads VTLLEQNPRWRLVPRGQAVNLRCILKNSQYPWMSWYQQDLQKQLQWLFTLRSPGDKEVKSLPGADYLATRVTDTELRLQVANMSQGRTLYCTCSASGKDTEVFFGKGTRLTVV.

About this clone: Gene names and germline refer to mouse. The observed sequence ends 4 residues before the CDR3 terminus, with the missing tail filled in from the germline J gene. The rearrangement uses TRBV31 and TRBJ1-1; TRBD1 might be the D (6 bases). Trimming shortened V by 0 bases and J by 3 bases, and 11 bases separated the two germline ends. This CDR3 comprises 14 residues. CDR1 and CDR2 from the germline V gene are GKSSPN and SITVG. CDR3 DNA (partial): TGTGCCTGGAGTCTAGTCAGGGGCGACACA. It yields the protein CAWSLVRGDT. From start to end, the CDR3 is CAWSLVRGDTEVFF.

This clone occurred a few times. Genes and germline come from the mouse. The read ends 4 residues before the CDR3 terminus; that terminus is restored from the germline J gene. The rearrangement uses TRBV1 and TRBJ2-2, with D possibly being TRBD2 (8 bases). The CDR3 consists of 15 residues. V was trimmed by 1 base and J by 6 bases, leaving 12 bases between them. The germline gives CDR1 NSQYPW, CDR2 LRSPGD (reference sequence). The CDR3 loop is CTCSAARGGPGQLYF. The part of the CDR3 DNA that was read is TGCACCTGCAGTGCAGCCAGGGGGGGGCCCGGG.

This clone was observed a handful of times. Mouse names are used for the genes. The CDR3 goes on 4 residues after the read ends, and that part is filled in from the germline J gene. Other DNA sequences of this sample code for an identical CDR3. The J gene is TRBJ2-5, the V gene TRBV13-3, with 10 bases identical to TRBD1. The CDR3 runs to 14 residues. Germline V gene sequence: CDR1 NNHDY, CDR2 SYVADS. The DNA read from the CDR3 is TGTGCCAGCAGGCCCGACAGGGGGCAGGAC. Residues: CASRPDRGQD. The full CDR3 sequence reads CASRPDRGQDTQYF.

Note on this clone: Genes here carry mouse names. The read terminates 3 residues before the CDR3 end, so the remaining end is supplied by the germline J gene. The J gene is TRBJ1-6, the V gene TRBV13-2, with TRBD1 identical over 11 bases. TRBJ1-6 falls under the ORF class, with uncertain function. The V gene end was trimmed by 0 bases and the J gene end by 5 bases; junction bases not matched to a gene: 4. CDR1 is NNHNN and CDR2 is SYGAGS in the germline V gene (reference sequence). This CDR3 comprises 17 residues. CDR3 bases read: TGTGCCAGCGGTGATGAGGGGACAGGGGGGGATAATTCGCCC. This translates into CASGDEGTGGDNSP. The whole CDR3 reads CASGDEGTGGDNSPLYF.

The table lists this clone with a few counts. Gene names denote mouse genes. The read ends 4 residues before the CDR3 terminus; that terminus is restored from the germline J gene. J is TRBJ1-2 and V is TRBV13-2, with 7 bases matching TRBD1. The CDR3 extends over 16 amino acids. V lost 5 bases to trimming and J lost 0 bases; unmatched junction nucleotides: 10. Germline assignment: CDR1 NNHNN and CDR2 SYGAGS (reference sequence). CDR3 DNA, as far as it was read: TGTGCCAGCGGGGAGGGCTTCAGGGGGGCAAACTCC. It specifies CASGEGFRGANS. The CDR3 in full is CASGEGFRGANSDYTF.

With respect to this clone: The gene symbols are mouse symbols. Sequencing ends 4 residues short of the CDR3 end; the germline J gene provides the rest. The chain links TRBV13-1 to TRBJ2-3; TRBD2 matches 8 bases. CDR3 length: 15 residues. J gave up 2 bases and V 1 base, and 3 bases lay outside the gene matches. Germline-derived CDR1 and CDR2 are NSHNY and SYGAGN. The sequenced CDR3 bases are TGTGCCAGCAGTGATTTGGGGGGGTATGCAGAA. Amino acids: CASSDLGGYAE. The whole CDR3 region reads CASSDLGGYAETLYF.

About this clone: The gene names here belong to mouse. The read ends 4 residues early relative to the CDR3; the germline J gene fills the gap. This sequence joins TRBV13-3 and TRBJ2-5; TRBD2 agrees at 7 bases. CDR1 and CDR2 from the germline V gene are NNHDY and SYVADS. The CDR3 is 11 amino acids. The CDR3 DNA, read in part, is TGTGCCAGCGGGACTGAAGAC. Protein sequence: CASGTED. The whole CDR3 region reads CASGTEDTQYF.